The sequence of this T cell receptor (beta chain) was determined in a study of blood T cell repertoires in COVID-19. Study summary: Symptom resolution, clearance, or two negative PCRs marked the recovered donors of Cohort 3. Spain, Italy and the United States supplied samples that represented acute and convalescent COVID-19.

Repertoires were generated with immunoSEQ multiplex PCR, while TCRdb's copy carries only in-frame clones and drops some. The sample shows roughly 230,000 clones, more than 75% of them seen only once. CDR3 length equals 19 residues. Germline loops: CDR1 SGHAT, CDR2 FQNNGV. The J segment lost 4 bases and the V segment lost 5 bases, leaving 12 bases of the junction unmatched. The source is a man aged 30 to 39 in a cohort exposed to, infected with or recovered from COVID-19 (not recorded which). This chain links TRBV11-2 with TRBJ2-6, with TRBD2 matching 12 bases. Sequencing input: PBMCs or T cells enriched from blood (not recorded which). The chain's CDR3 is CASSDLRLAGVPGANVLTF. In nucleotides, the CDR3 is TGTGCCAGCAGCGATCTTAGACTAGCGGGAGTCCCCGGGGCCAACGTCCTGACTTTC. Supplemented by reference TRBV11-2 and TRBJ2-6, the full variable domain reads EAGVAQSPRYKIIEKRQSVAFWCNPISGHATLYWYQQILGQGPKLLIQFQNNGVVDDSQLPKDRFSAERLKGVDSTLKIQPAKLEDSAVYLCASSDLRLAGVPGANVLTFGAGSRLTVL.